This TCR beta chain was sequenced for a study of T-cell memory formation after mild COVID-19. Via MiXCR, TCRdb re-called the 5' RACE reads, giving one row per CDR3 protein. The repertoire has about 250,000 distinct CDR3 sequences, roughly 15% of them found once; the top ten carry approximately 3.5%. This clonotype was seen at least ten times. Specimen: PBMCs or a T cell subset sorted from them (not recorded which). The TCR comes from a man between 18 and 35 years old who had mild COVID-19 (a few samples of this study predate the infection). Cell type and time point are not known.

This CDR3 is CAWSMEGEREKLFF. The DNA of the CDR3 is TGTGCCTGGAGTATGGAGGGGGAGAGGGAAAAACTGTTTTTT. The rearrangement links TRBV30 to TRBJ1-4, with TRBD1 as a possible D gene (6 bases). Trimming left V 2 bases short and J 8 bases short, with 15 bases between. Germline CDR1 reads GTSNPN; CDR2 reads SVGIG (reference sequence). CDR3 length equals 14 residues.